These 15 T cell receptor beta chains were sequenced from one sample in a study of blood T cell repertoires in COVID-19. Only in-frame clones appear in the TCRdb table, and some are missing; sequencing was by immunoSEQ multiplex PCR. The sample shows approximately 98,000 clones, 82% of them seen only once. The specimen was peripheral blood. All receptors come from an older man with acute or convalescent COVID-19.

The rearrangement links TRBV19 to TRBJ1-1; 7 bases line up with TRBD1. Germline-derived CDR1 and CDR2 are LNHDA and SQIVND (reference sequence). The CDR3 has 18 residues. The junction had 20 bases not matched to a gene; V was cut back by 6 bases and J by 4 bases. CDR3 in amino acids: CASSTPGTGQVATTEAFF. The CDR3, as DNA: TGTGCCAGTAGCACCCCCGGAACTGGACAGGTTGCGACCACTGAAGCTTTCTTT.

V gene TRBV5-1 combines with J gene TRBJ2-7, with 7 bases matching TRBD2. The junction had 5 bases not matched to a gene; V was cut back by 4 bases and J by 7 bases. The CDR3 totals 12 residues. CDR1 is SGHRS and CDR2 is YFSETQ in the germline V gene. The CDR3 DNA reads as TGCGCCAGCAGCGAACCGGGGGGAGAGCAGTACTTC. This translates into CASSEPGGEQYF.

The CDR3 region is CASSFYDRNTGELFF. For the CDR3, the DNA is TGTGCCAGCAGCTTTTACGACAGGAACACCGGGGAGCTGTTTTTT. The gene calls are TRBV5-6 and TRBJ2-2, with D perhaps TRBD1 (5 bases). V lost 2 bases to trimming and J lost 1 base, with 9 bases between them. The germline CDR1 and CDR2 sequences are SGHDT and YYEEEE. CDR3 size: 15 residues.

The chain is built from TRBV5-4 and TRBJ1-3; a possible D gene is TRBD1 (6 bases). The CDR3 consists of 14 residues. Trimming shortened V by 4 bases and J by 7 bases, and 15 bases separated the two germline ends. In germline, CDR1 is SGHNT, CDR2 YYREEE (reference sequence). CDR3 DNA: TGTGCCAGCAGCCGAAATACAGGGTCTAACACCATATATTTT. This encodes CASSRNTGSNTIYF.

The V and J genes are TRBV6-2 or TRBV6-3 and TRBJ1-5, with D possibly matching TRBD1 (5 bases). Between the trimmed V and J ends, which lost 2 bases and 6 bases, there was a span of 14 bases. The germline CDR1 and CDR2 sequences are MNHEY and SVGEGT. This CDR3 contains 15 residues. CDR3 coding DNA: TGTGCCAGCAGTTACGGGGGGGGGTATGTTCAGCCCCAGCATTTT. As protein: CASSYGGGYVQPQHF.

This sequence joins TRBV18 and TRBJ2-2; D is ambiguous. The V gene lost 4 bases and the J gene lost 7 bases, with 19 bases spanning the gap. This CDR3 is built from 16 residues. CDR1 is KGHSH and CDR2 is LQKENI in the germline V gene. The CDR3 here is CASSHDISLASGELFF. The CDR3 bases are TGTGCCAGCTCACATGACATCAGTCTCGCAAGCGGGGAGCTGTTTTTT. Combining the CDR3 with reference TRBV18 and TRBJ2-2 gives the whole variable domain NAGVMQNPRHLVRRRGQEARLRCSPMKGHSHVYWYRQLPEEGLKFMVYLQKENIIDESGMPKERFSAEFPKEGPSILRIQQVVRGDSAAYFCASSHDISLASGELFFGEGSRLTVL.

In nucleotides, the CDR3 is TGTGCCAGCAGTACAGGGGCTGAAGCTTTCTTT. The encoded protein is CASSTGAEAFF. The chain is built from TRBV6-2 or TRBV6-3 and TRBJ1-1, with 7 bases matching TRBD1. Germline V gene sequence: CDR1 MNHEY, CDR2 SVGEGT. Trimming removed 5 bases from V and 6 bases from J; junction bases left unmatched: 0. CDR3 length: 11 amino acids.

The chain has TRBV6-5 and TRBJ2-3; D may be TRBD1 (6 bases). The CDR3 runs to 13 residues. The germline V and J ends were trimmed by 6 bases and 4 bases, with 11 bases remaining between them. Germline values: CDR1 MNHEY, CDR2 SVGAGI. This CDR3 is CASRAQGSDTQYF. The CDR3 DNA reads TGTGCCAGCAGGGCACAGGGTTCAGATACGCAGTATTTT.

V and J are TRBV18 and TRBJ2-5, with D tentatively TRBD2 (6 bases). The CDR3 extends over 14 amino acids. The V gene lost 0 bases and the J gene lost 4 bases, with 9 bases spanning the gap. The germline CDR1 and CDR2 sequences are KGHSH and LQKENI. The CDR3 bases are TGTGCCAGCTCACCACCCGGAGCGGGAGAGACCCAGTACTTC. Protein product: CASSPPGAGETQYF.

The chain recombines TRBV6-5 with TRBJ2-1; D not certain. The CDR3 loop spans 14 amino acids. Trimming cost V 8 bases and J 6 bases, with 17 bases left between them. Per germline, CDR1 MNHEY and CDR2 SVGAGI. In nucleotides, the CDR3 is TGTGCCAGCTGCCCTTTAGCAAACGGCAATGAGCAGTTCTTC. Translated, it gives CASCPLANGNEQFF.

The chain carries TRBV18 and TRBJ2-7; D possibly corresponds to TRBD2 (6 bases). V lost 5 bases and J 1 base, leaving 9 bases between the germline ends. CDR3 length: 13 amino acids. CDR1 KGHSH and CDR2 LQKENI come from the germline V gene. The chain's CDR3 is CASSSGLSYEQYF. The DNA of the CDR3 is TGTGCCAGCTCATCGGGACTGTCCTACGAGCAGTACTTC.

CDR3 in amino acids: CASSQQGTTEAFF. In DNA, the CDR3 is TGTGCCAGCAGTCAACAGGGGACCACTGAAGCTTTCTTT. This chain uses TRBV12-3 or TRBV12-4 with TRBJ1-1; 7 bases line up with TRBD1. With V trimmed by 5 bases and J by 4 bases, 4 bases remained unmatched. The CDR3 runs to 13 residues.

This chain links TRBV7-2 with TRBJ2-7; a weak D match, TRBD2 (7 bases). CDR3 length: 15 residues. The germline gives CDR1 SGHTA, CDR2 FQGNSA. V lost 5 bases and J lost 3, with 17 bases in between. The CDR3 DNA sequence: TGTGCCAGCAGCCCAGGGGTGGCGGGGGTCTACGAGCAGTACTTC. Translation: CASSPGVAGVYEQYF.

Only a few counts were recorded for this clone. The chain links TRBV15 to TRBJ2-7; the D gene is possibly TRBD2 (6 bases). V lost 1 base and J 3 bases, leaving 19 bases between the germline ends. The CDR3 covers 17 residues. Germline CDR1 is LNHNV and CDR2 is YYDKDF (reference sequence). The CDR3 loop is CATSRGYPRETRYEQYF. CDR3 in DNA: TGTGCCACCAGCAGAGGGTATCCTCGGGAGACACGCTACGAGCAGTACTTC.

The V call is TRBV9, the J call TRBJ1-5; D gene uncertain. Germline loops: CDR1 SGDLS, CDR2 YYNGEE. The CDR3 has 15 amino acids. V was shortened by 0 bases and J by 4 bases, with 11 bases between the two germline ends. CDR3 DNA sequence: TGTGCCAGCAGCGTAGAGCGGCAGACTAATCAGCCCCAGCATTTT. Its protein product is CASSVERQTNQPQHF.